The 10 T cell receptor beta chains given below trace back to one sample, sequenced in a study of response to subunit inactivated influenza vaccine. TCRdb reanalysed the RT-PCR reads using MiXCR and keeps one entry per CDR3 protein. This sample has more than 150,000 distinct CDR3 sequences, with nearly 9.5% found just once. The specimen comprised non-naive T cells sorted from PBMCs, sampled on the day of vaccination. The source is a man aged 50-59 years who received an inactivated influenza vaccine.

J is TRBJ2-5 and V is TRBV28, with TRBD2 as a possible D gene (5 bases). Looked up from germline, CDR1 is MDHEN and CDR2 is SYDVKM. This CDR3 has 18 amino acids. The ends were cut back, 6 bases at V and 1 base at J, with 24 bases in the middle. CDR3 sequence reads: CASSLSRGLGSTQETQYF. Written as DNA, the CDR3 is TGTGCCAGCAGCCTTAGTCGGGGTTTAGGGTCGACCCAAGAGACCCAGTACTTC.

This clonotype was observed a few times. The rearrangement links TRBV28 to TRBJ2-1; 10 bases are shared with TRBD2. This CDR3 spans 21 amino acids. Germline CDR1 is MDHEN and CDR2 is SYDVKM. The J segment lost 3 bases and the V segment lost 7 bases, leaving 24 bases of the junction unmatched. CDR3 residues: CASILSGSGWILAGNYNEQFF. CDR3 in DNA: TGTGCCAGCATTTTGTCGGGTTCGGGTTGGATACTAGCGGGGAACTACAATGAGCAGTTCTTC.

This clonotype was observed a few times. The chain combines TRBV28 with TRBJ2-3; 13 positions agree with TRBD2. The V gene end was trimmed by 8 bases and the J gene end by 4 bases; junction bases not matched to a gene: 6. Germline assignment: CDR1 MDHEN and CDR2 SYDVKM. The CDR3 spans 15 residues. The CDR3 here is CASSTSGGAADTQYF. The DNA for the CDR3 is TGTGCCAGCTCAACTAGCGGGGGGGCCGCAGATACGCAGTATTTT.

The V gene is TRBV6-2 or TRBV6-3, the J gene TRBJ2-1; a possible D gene is TRBD1 (6 bases). The CDR3 loop spans 13 amino acids. Germline CDR1 and CDR2: MNHEY and SVGEGT. Trimming removed 10 bases at V and 1 base at J, with 11 bases between. For the CDR3, the DNA is TGTGCCACCGAGACAGGATCCTACAATGAGCAGTTCTTC. Its translation is CATETGSYNEQFF.

In its sample, this clonotype was seen a few times. V usage is TRBV7-2 and J usage is TRBJ2-1; no clear D gene. Germline V lookup: CDR1 SGHTA, CDR2 FQGNSA. Trimming took off 4 bases at V and 6 bases at J, with 10 bases between the two ends. This CDR3 has 13 amino acids. CDR3 sequence reads: CASSSLWGNEQFF. The CDR3 bases are TGTGCCAGCAGCTCCCTCTGGGGCAATGAGCAGTTCTTC.

This clonotype occurred many times. The chain combines TRBV7-6 with TRBJ2-1, with a weak D call TRBD1 (5 bases). Trimming shortened V by 1 base and J by 7 bases, and 17 bases separated the two germline ends. Germline-derived CDR1 and CDR2 are SGHVS and FNYEAQ. The CDR3 length is 16 residues. The CDR3 sequence is CASSLESSRASNEQFF. The CDR3 DNA is TGTGCCAGCAGCTTAGAATCCTCCAGGGCCAGTAATGAGCAGTTCTTC.

This rearrangement joins TRBV6-1 to TRBJ1-2; maybe TRBD1 (6 bases). Germline values: CDR1 MNHNS, CDR2 SASEGT. The CDR3 contains 12 residues. Trimming left V 7 bases short and J 6 bases short, with 12 bases between. DNA of the CDR3: TGTGCCAGCACGAATCGGGGGCATGGCTACACCTTC. Encoded protein: CASTNRGHGYTF.

This clonotype showed up just once. This chain joins TRBV28 and TRBJ2-1, with D perhaps TRBD1 (5 bases). The CDR3 loop spans 16 amino acids. V lost 1 base to trimming and J lost 0 bases, with 10 bases between them. Germline CDR1 reads MDHEN; CDR2 reads SYDVKM. CDR3 residues: CASSLSQASSYNEQFF. The CDR3 DNA follows: TGTGCCAGCAGTTTATCACAGGCCAGCTCCTACAATGAGCAGTTCTTC.

This clonotype has at least ten counts. The junction departs from germline at one end; a sequencing error may be responsible. The chain links TRBV5-1 to TRBJ2-2; the D gene is possibly TRBD1 (5 bases). Germline values: CDR1 SGHRS, CDR2 YFSETQ. The CDR3 runs 14 residues. The CDR3 nucleotides are TGTGCCAGCAGCCTGACAGCGAACACCGGGGAGCTGTTTTTT. Translated: CASSLTANTGELFF.

The sample holds many counts of this clonotype. The chain carries TRBV6-2 or TRBV6-3 and TRBJ2-1; no reliable D call. Trimming stripped 0 bases from V and 2 bases from J, with 8 bases between. This CDR3 is 15 amino acids long. Germline CDR1 and CDR2: MNHEY and SVGEGT. In DNA, the CDR3 is TGTGCCAGCAGTTACTCAACCCCAGCCTACAATGAGCAGTTCTTC. Protein: CASSYSTPAYNEQFF.